A selection of T cell receptor beta chains follows, all from one sample in a study of beta chain features in type 1 diabetes. The table came from immunoSEQ multiplex PCR; TCRdb's copy has only in-frame clones and leaves some out. Of 350,000 to 400,000 clones listed, approximately 16% are singletons. Sequenced sample: naive CD4+ T cells from blood. The receptors originated from a young woman in good health. Each CDR3 is given with its conserved first and last residue. The D gene is left open where the match is weak. A clone size is listed for some rows: how often the clone was seen (once, few, many), or a class if it is expanded.

few	TRBV5-1	TRBD2	TRBJ2-1	TGCGCCAGCAGCGGTAGCGGGAGGTACCACAATGAGCAGTTCTTC	CASSGSGRYHNEQFF
.	TRBV7-9	.	TRBJ2-5	TGTGCCAGCAGCTTTGCGCACTACCAACAAGGAGAGACCCAGTACTTC	CASSFAHYQQGETQYF
few	TRBV20-1	.	TRBJ2-1	TGCAGTGCGCACAGCAGCTATGAGCAGTTCTTC	CSAHSSYEQFF
.	TRBV7-9	.	TRBJ2-3	TGTGCCAGCAGCTCCCACTACACAGATACGCAGTATTTT	CASSSHYTDTQYF
.	TRBV30	.	TRBJ2-4	TGTGCCTGGAGTCTTGGCGGTTGGGCCAAAAACATTCAGTACTTC	CAWSLGGWAKNIQYF
.	TRBV18	.	TRBJ2-3	TGTGCCAGCACTATTGGAGATACGCAGTATTTT	CASTIGDTQYF
.	TRBV5-4	TRBD2	TRBJ2-1	TGTGCCAGCAGTCTTTCTAGCGGGAGATTTAATGAGCAGTTCTTC	CASSLSSGRFNEQFF
few	TRBV15	.	TRBJ1-5	TGTGCCACCAGCAGGCGGGACCCCAATCAGCCCCAGCATTTT	CATSRRDPNQPQHF
.	TRBV7-2	TRBD2	TRBJ2-7	TGTGCCAGCAGCTTAGTGTCGTCTAGCGGGAGTATCGGGTACGAGCAGTACTTC	CASSLVSSSGSIGYEQYF
few	TRBV19	.	TRBJ1-1	TGTGCCAGTAGTATAGCCGGAGCCGTCACTGAAGCTTTCTTT	CASSIAGAVTEAFF
few	TRBV7-9	.	TRBJ1-5	TGTGCCAGCAGCTCACAGGGATTCAGTCAGCCCCAGCATTTT	CASSSQGFSQPQHF
few	TRBV29-1	TRBD2	TRBJ2-3	TGCAGCGTGAAAAGAGCGGGACGCACAGATACGCAGTATTTT	CSVKRAGRTDTQYF
.	TRBV30	.	TRBJ1-3	TGTGCCTGGGGAGGGGCGGACCACTCTGGAAACACCATATATTTT	CAWGGADHSGNTIYF
.	TRBV10-2	.	TRBJ2-3	TGCGCCAGCAGTGAGGGTCTAGCTGACGCAGATACGCAGTATTTT	CASSEGLADADTQYF
few	TRBV30	.	TRBJ1-1	TGTGCCTGGAGTGGGCAGTTGAACACTGAAGCTTTCTTT	CAWSGQLNTEAFF
.	TRBV6-5	TRBD1	TRBJ1-5	TGTGCCAGCAGTAAGGGACAGGTTAATCAGCCCCAGCATTTT	CASSKGQVNQPQHF
once	TRBV6-5	TRBD2	TRBJ2-7	TGTGCCAGCAGTTACTCTGGGACTAGCGTTCTCGAGCAGTACTTC	CASSYSGTSVLEQYF
few	TRBV2	TRBD2	TRBJ2-2	TGTGCCAGCACCGGACTAGCGGGAACTACCGGGGAGCTGTTTTTT	CASTGLAGTTGELFF
few	TRBV7-3	TRBD1	TRBJ2-1	TGTGCCAGCAGCTTAACCGCGGACAGGGCATACAATGAGCAGTTCTTC	CASSLTADRAYNEQFF
.	TRBV9	TRBD2	TRBJ2-1	TGTGCCAGCAGCGTAGCAAGCATGGGGCTAGCGGGAGGGCCAGGGGAGCAGTTCTTC	CASSVASMGLAGGPGEQFF
.	TRBV2	TRBD1	TRBJ1-1	TGTGCCAGCAGTGTAATCGGACAGGGGAACACTGAAGCTTTCTTT	CASSVIGQGNTEAFF
.	TRBV25-1	.	TRBJ1-1	TGTGCCAGCAGTGACCCCCGCGGCATCAACACTGAAGCTTTCTTT	CASSDPRGINTEAFF
.	TRBV30	TRBD1	TRBJ2-2	TGTGCCTGGACGAGGACAGGGTTGAGCACCGGGGAGCTGTTTTTT	CAWTRTGLSTGELFF
.	TRBV7-2	.	TRBJ1-5	TGTGCCAGCAGCTGGTACAGGGAGTCCAGTCAGCCCCAGCATTTT	CASSWYRESSQPQHF
few	TRBV7-9	TRBD2	TRBJ2-1	TGTGCCAGCACCCTGGGAGCGGGAAGGTACAATGAGCAGTTCTTC	CASTLGAGRYNEQFF
few	TRBV18	.	TRBJ1-1	TGTGCCAGCTCACCCCCGAACGGGATGAACACTGAAGCTTTCTTT	CASSPPNGMNTEAFF
.	TRBV30	.	TRBJ2-2	TGTGCCTGGAGTTCCACTACCGGGGAGCTGTTTTTT	CAWSSTTGELFF
.	TRBV18	TRBD2	TRBJ2-1	TGTGCCAGCTCACCGGGACTAGCGACATACAATGAGCAGTTCTTC	CASSPGLATYNEQFF
few	TRBV2	.	TRBJ2-1	TGTGCCAGCAGTGAAGCGGACTACTTCTACAATGAGCAGTTCTTC	CASSEADYFYNEQFF
.	TRBV6-6	TRBD2	TRBJ2-5	TGTGCCAGCAGAACTAGCGGGGGCCCTGCCCAGACCCAGTACTTC	CASRTSGGPAQTQYF
.	TRBV5-1	TRBD1	TRBJ1-1	TGCGCCAGCAAACGGGACAGGGACACTGAAGCTTTCTTT	CASKRDRDTEAFF
.	TRBV7-9	TRBD2	TRBJ2-1	TGTGCCAGCAGTCTTCTAGCGGGAGGTGACAATGAGCAGTTCTTC	CASSLLAGGDNEQFF
few	TRBV7-9	TRBD1	TRBJ2-7	TGTGCCAGCAGCTCAGGGAGGGACAGGGACAACTACGAGCAGTACTTC	CASSSGRDRDNYEQYF
few	TRBV9	.	TRBJ2-7	TGTGCCAGCAGCGTAGATTCCGGGGCCTACGAGCAGTACTTC	CASSVDSGAYEQYF
few	TRBV5-4	.	TRBJ2-4	TGTGCCAGCAGTCCGATAGTAGCCAAAAACATTCAGTACTTC	CASSPIVAKNIQYF
.	TRBV30	TRBD2	TRBJ2-5	TGTGCCTGGAGTGTACGGGGAGGGGCTGAAGAGACCCAGTACTTC	CAWSVRGGAEETQYF
.	TRBV7-2	.	TRBJ2-7	TGTGCCAGCAGCTTAAGTGCGGGCTCATCCTACGAGCAGTACTTC	CASSLSAGSSYEQYF
few	TRBV7-9	TRBD2	TRBJ2-5	TGTGCCAGCAGGGAGACTAGCGGGAGAGAGACCCAGTACTTC	CASRETSGRETQYF
few	TRBV29-1	.	TRBJ1-1	TGCAGCACCTGCGGTGTTCAGAACACTGAAGCTTTCTTT	CSTCGVQNTEAFF
.	TRBV11-2	.	TRBJ1-3	TGTGCCGCAAGGGGGGGAAACACCATATATTTT	CAARGGNTIYF
few	TRBV4-2	.	TRBJ2-5	TGTGCCAGCAGCCAGTCGGGAGTTGCAGAGACCCAGTACTTC	CASSQSGVAETQYF
.	TRBV25-1	.	TRBJ1-1	TGTGCCAGCAGCGACGCCCAGGGTTGGGGCGCTGAAGCTTTCTTT	CASSDAQGWGAEAFF
few	TRBV5-4	.	TRBJ1-2	TGTGCCAGCAGCTTAGCAGGAGGCGGCTACACCTTC	CASSLAGGGYTF
.	TRBV5-6	.	TRBJ1-5	TGTGCCAGCAGCTTGTTGGGCCGAAATCAGCCCCAGCATTTT	CASSLLGRNQPQHF
.	TRBV6-6	.	TRBJ2-6	TGTGCCAGCAGTCTCCCGGTCTCGGGGGCCAACGTCCTGACTTTC	CASSLPVSGANVLTF
.	TRBV28	.	TRBJ1-2	TGTGCCAGCACTGCCACCCCAGCTAACTATGGCTACACCTTC	CASTATPANYGYTF
few	TRBV7-9	TRBD2	TRBJ2-2	TGTGCCGGAGCGGGAGTAACCGGGGAGCTGTTTTTT	CAGAGVTGELFF
few	TRBV5-1	.	TRBJ1-4	TGCGCCAGCAGCTGGACAGATAATGAAAAACTGTTTTTT	CASSWTDNEKLFF
.	TRBV5-1	.	TRBJ2-5	TGCGCCAGCAGTACAGGGCGTGGGGAGACCCAGTACTTC	CASSTGRGETQYF